The T cell receptor beta chain under discussion was sequenced for a study of patients and donors after allogeneic stem cell transplantation. The germline CDR1 and CDR2 sequences are MNHEY and SVGAGI. The CDR3 spans 17 residues. Trimming removed 3 bases from V and 4 bases from J, with 22 bases in between. TCRdb re-called the RT-PCR reads with MiXCR, one entry per CDR3 protein. Of 200,000 to 250,000 distinct CDR3 sequences listed, 13% to 15% are singletons. Sequencing input: blood, either unsorted or a sorted T cell fraction (not recorded which). V gene TRBV6-5 combines with J gene TRBJ2-7; D may correspond to TRBD1 or TRBD2 (6 bases each). The source of this sequence is a human donor who was either an allogeneic HSCT recipient or a stem cell or donor lymphocyte infusion donor (not recorded which). It is not recorded whose cells these are; they may come from a transplant donor. DNA for the CDR3: TGTGCCAGCAGTTATGTCAGGGCAAAAAGGGGGAGGTACGAGCAGTACTTC. Its protein product is CASSYVRAKRGRYEQYF.